This T cell receptor (beta chain) was identified during a study of blood T cell repertoires in COVID-19. This clone was seen more than once but under ten times. Trimming left V 5 bases short and J 7 bases short, with 18 bases between. Germline V gene lookup returns CDR1 MNHEY and CDR2 SVGEGT. The CDR3 length is 15 residues. In the source study's methods: Nucleated cell number was recorded as an estimate derived from reference gene primer amplification. Data came from immunoSEQ multiplex PCR; TCRdb stores just in-frame clones and leaves some out. The V and J calls and clone size were taken over from that table, and D and trimming were inferred from the DNA. Altogether tens of thousands of clones are present, around 80% being singletons, with the ten largest covering roughly a sixth.

The TCR comes from a woman of 80 years or more with acute or convalescent COVID-19. The specimen sequenced was peripheral blood. The chain recombines TRBV6-2 or TRBV6-3 with TRBJ2-1; perhaps TRBD1 as D (6 bases). The CDR3 DNA sequence: TGTGCCAGCAGTAATCAGGGGACGGGGTCGAATGAGCAGTTCTTC. Protein sequence: CASSNQGTGSNEQFF.